What follows are 9 T cell receptor beta chains derived from one specimen sequenced in a study of sequential checkpoint blockade in melanoma (dated by TCRdb to between 2017 and 2020). The sample's treatment or condition, from its label and the paper: randomized to nivolumab then ipilimumab (arm A) or the reverse (arm B). Libraries were prepared through the immunoSEQ multiplex PCR assay. TCRdb's version of the immuneACCESS table is confined to in-frame rearrangements and falls short of the full clone set. An unresolved V gene accounts for under half of the shortfall where checked; the remainder is of unknown origin. The sample has just over 7,000 clones on record, approximately 20% of them singletons. The ten largest account for approximately 12% of the sample. Specimen: tumor tissue (inferred from file names), collected from a patient given nivolumab and ipilimumab in sequence. The receptors were gathered from a human donor with melanoma.

The table lists this clone with a few counts. The CDR3, as DNA: TGTGCCAGCAGCCGGATTCCGGGGGGGGGCGAGGTCACTGAAGCTTTCTTT. Encoded protein: CASSRIPGGGEVTEAFF. The chain joins TRBV14 to TRBJ1-1, with D maybe TRBD1 (6 bases). Between the trimmed V and J ends, which lost 4 bases and 4 bases, there was a span of 22 bases. Germline V lookup: CDR1 SGHDN, CDR2 FVKESK. The CDR3 extends over 17 amino acids.

This clone occurred a few times. This chain uses TRBV6-8 with TRBJ1-4; D is uncertain. The V gene lost 4 bases and the J gene lost 5 bases, with 14 bases spanning the gap. The CDR3 extends over 15 amino acids. Germline V lookup: CDR1 MNHGY, CDR2 SAAAGT. The CDR3 is CASSLRPHNNEKLFF. DNA for the CDR3: TGTGCCAGCAGTTTACGACCCCATAACAATGAAAAACTGTTTTTT.

This clone was seen at least ten times. The rearrangement joins TRBV11-3 to TRBJ2-5; TRBD2 matches 12 bases. The J segment lost 5 bases and the V segment lost 5 bases, leaving 6 bases of the junction unmatched. There are 15 residues in the CDR3. The germline CDR1 and CDR2 sequences are SGHNT and YENEEA. The CDR3 reads CASSPGLAGRETQYF. CDR3 nucleotide sequence: TGTGCCAGCAGCCCGGGACTAGCGGGTCGTGAGACCCAGTACTTC. Full variable domain (rest looked up from reference TRBV11-3 and TRBJ2-5): EAGVVQSPRYKIIEKKQPVAFWCNPISGHNTLYWYLQNLGQGPELLIRYENEEAVDDSQLPKDRFSAERLKGVDSTLKIQPAELGDSAVYLCASSPGLAGRETQYFGPGTRLLVL.

CDR3 in amino acids: CASSYSIVGIQETQYF. The CDR3 coding sequence is TGTGCCAGCAGTTACTCGATTGTAGGAATCCAAGAGACCCAGTACTTC. The chain links TRBV6-8 to TRBJ2-5; the D is unclear. The CDR3 contains 16 residues. Between the trimmed V and J ends, which lost 0 bases and 1 base, there was a span of 12 bases. CDR1 MNHGY and CDR2 SAAAGT come from the germline V gene.

The sample holds many counts of this clone. The chain carries TRBV6-8 and TRBJ2-2, with unresolved D. Germline V CDR1 and CDR2: MNHGY, SAAAGT. CDR3 length equals 13 residues. The germline V and J ends were trimmed by 2 bases and 3 bases, with 4 bases remaining between them. CDR3 nucleotides: TGTGCCAGCAGTTACCGGGACACCGGGGAGCTGTTTTTT. As protein: CASSYRDTGELFF.

The chain employs TRBV9 and TRBJ2-6; a possible D gene is TRBD1 (7 bases). CDR1 SGDLS and CDR2 YYNGEE come from the germline V gene. The CDR3 is 17 residues long. V was pared by 4 bases and J by 0 bases, with 14 bases between. The CDR3 nucleotides are TGTGCCAGCAGCCCGGGGACAGCGGGCTCTGGGGCCAACGTCCTGACTTTC. This encodes CASSPGTAGSGANVLTF.

This clone was recorded many times. The chain combines TRBV11-3 with TRBJ1-2, with 8 bases fitting TRBD1. The CDR3 covers 14 residues. Germline CDR1 SGHNT, CDR2 YENEEA. V lost 3 bases and J lost 4; bases outside the gene matches: 4. The CDR3 nucleotides are TGTGCCAGCAGCTTGACAGGGGCCCTCTATGGCTACACCTTC. Residues: CASSLTGALYGYTF.

The sample holds a few counts of this clone. The chain uses TRBV19 and TRBJ2-7, with 10 bases that match TRBD2. This CDR3 has 19 residues. V dropped 9 bases and J dropped 0; count of bases not matched to a gene: 20. Germline lookup yields CDR1 LNHDA and CDR2 SQIVND (reference sequence). The CDR3 DNA reads as TGTGCCAGGACCCTCAGTCGGGCTAGCGGGGGTTCCAGCTCCTACGAGCAGTACTTC. Protein: CARTLSRASGGSSSYEQYF.

This clone has a handful of counts. J is TRBJ1-6 and V is TRBV2; D call uncertain. V lost 1 base and J 0 bases, leaving 10 bases between the germline ends. The CDR3 is 17 amino acids. Germline V gives CDR1 SNHLY, CDR2 FYNNEI. In DNA, the CDR3 is TGTGCCAGCAGTGAAGAAGGGTTGGGCTCCTATAATTCACCCCTCCACTTT. It specifies CASSEEGLGSYNSPLHF.